This T cell receptor beta chain was found in a study of blood T cells in healthy people across ages. This clonotype was recorded a few times. Looked up from germline, CDR1 is MNHNY and CDR2 is SVGAGI (reference sequence). The CDR3 spans 15 residues. The J segment lost 5 bases and the V segment lost 0 bases, leaving 7 bases of the junction unmatched. The second PCR ran roughly 6 to 11 cycles with a sample-barcoded 5' primer and J-beta primers. TCRdb redid the calling of the 5' RACE reads with MiXCR, one entry per CDR3 protein. The sample holds 900,000 to 950,000 distinct CDR3 sequences, 25% to 30% seen once. This same sample was also part of a study on T cells of mothers and their children.

The genes are TRBV6-6 and TRBJ2-7, with TRBD1 identical over 7 bases. This TCR was recovered from a woman aged 40 to 50 in good health. The specimen sequenced was blood. This CDR3 is CASSYSRGKGDEQYF. In DNA form, the CDR3 reads TGTGCCAGCAGTTACTCCAGGGGGAAAGGCGACGAGCAGTACTTC.